This TCR beta chain was recorded in a study of T cell changes during pregnancy in multiple sclerosis. Germline V gene sequence: CDR1 KGHSH, CDR2 LQKENI. Between the trimmed V and J ends, which lost 2 bases and 3 bases, there was a span of 11 bases. The CDR3 covers 14 residues. TCRdb's copy holds only in-frame clones and misses some; the assay was immunoSEQ multiplex PCR. The sample comprises about 75,000 clones, 89% of which are singletons, and over 0.8% rests with the top ten. V is TRBV18 and J is TRBJ2-7, with D maybe TRBD2 (6 bases). The sample here was peripheral blood, taken in the first trimester of pregnancy. The receptor was isolated from a female donor in good health, enrolled as a control in a pregnancy study. CDR3 sequence: CASSPTGLGYEQYF. In nucleotides, the CDR3 is TGTGCCAGCTCACCAACGGGACTCGGCTACGAGCAGTACTTC.